Following are 3 T cell receptor beta chains from one sample sequenced in a study of cytomegalovirus exposure and HLA in healthy donors. Sequencing was performed with immunoSEQ multiplex PCR; in TCRdb, only in-frame clones are kept and a portion is missing. Here the sample spans more than 120,000 clones, around 84% being singletons. Sequencing input: PBMCs. The receptor set was obtained from a young man in good health and CMV-seropositive.

The V gene is TRBV7-9, the J gene TRBJ1-1; possible D gene TRBD1, 6 bases. The CDR3 spans 12 residues. V was clipped by 3 bases and J by 9 bases, with 11 bases between them. Germline lookup yields CDR1 SEHNR and CDR2 FQNEAQ (reference sequence). CDR3: CASSLQTGKAFF. The CDR3 DNA reads as TGTGCCAGCAGCTTGCAGACAGGTAAAGCTTTCTTT.

The chain joins TRBV6-5 to TRBJ2-1, with 10 bases aligning to TRBD2. Germline CDR1 MNHEY, CDR2 SVGAGI. The CDR3 runs 15 residues. Trimming removed 2 bases from V and 8 bases from J; junction bases left unmatched: 6. The DNA of the CDR3 is TGTGCCAGCAGTTACCAAGGGCTAGCGGGAGATGAGCAGTTCTTC. Translated: CASSYQGLAGDEQFF.

The rearrangement joins TRBV6-6 to TRBJ2-7; D may be TRBD1 (5 bases). From germline, CDR1 is MNHNY and CDR2 SVGAGI (reference sequence). The CDR3 runs to 14 residues. Trimming shortened V by 0 bases and J by 0 bases, and 6 bases separated the two germline ends. DNA of the CDR3: TGTGCCAGCAGTTACTCGACAGACTCCTACGAGCAGTACTTC. This sequence encodes CASSYSTDSYEQYF.